These T cell receptor beta chains were read from a single sample in a study of post-analysis software for immune sequencing data. Via MiXCR, TCRdb re-called the PCR reads, giving one row per CDR3 protein. In the table there are roughly 410,000 distinct CDR3 sequences, 30% to 45% of which are singletons. Sequences were obtained from blood. Receptors originate from a girl aged 10 to 17 with multiple sclerosis. Each CDR3 is given with its conserved first and last residue. Each record gives: D gene, clone size, V gene, J gene, CDR3 protein, CDR3 DNA. D genes are given only for firm matches. Clone size appears in some rows only: once, few, many, or a class for an expanded clone.

d_call: NA
clone_size: NA
v_call: TRBV7-8
j_call: TRBJ2-7
cdr3_aa: CASSLSRVGVYEQYF
cdr3_nt: TGTGCCAGCAGCCTCTCTCGAGTAGGGGTCTACGAGCAGTACTTC

d_call: NA
clone_size: NA
v_call: TRBV27
j_call: TRBJ1-1
cdr3_aa: CASSLSIGTEAFF
cdr3_nt: TGTGCCAGCAGTTTATCGATCGGGACTGAAGCTTTCTTT

d_call: NA
clone_size: NA
v_call: TRBV6-2/TRBV6-3
j_call: TRBJ1-5
cdr3_aa: CASSYIGSNQPQHF
cdr3_nt: TGTGCCAGCAGTTACATCGGGAGTAATCAGCCCCAGCATTTT

d_call: NA
clone_size: NA
v_call: TRBV11-2
j_call: TRBJ1-2
cdr3_aa: CASSVVGRGLLDYGYTF
cdr3_nt: TGTGCCAGCAGCGTAGTCGGGCGGGGCCTTCTGGACTATGGCTACACCTTC

d_call: TRBD1
clone_size: many
v_call: TRBV4-2
j_call: TRBJ2-3
cdr3_aa: CASSQFTVPGQGGDTQYF
cdr3_nt: TGTGCCAGCAGCCAGTTTACAGTTCCGGGACAGGGAGGAGATACGCAGTATTTT

d_call: TRBD2
clone_size: few
v_call: TRBV29-1
j_call: TRBJ2-7
cdr3_aa: CSVEGLAGVHEQYF
cdr3_nt: TGCAGCGTTGAAGGGTTAGCGGGGGTACACGAGCAGTACTTC

d_call: NA
clone_size: NA
v_call: TRBV20-1
j_call: TRBJ2-7
cdr3_aa: CSARLSAGYNEQYF
cdr3_nt: TGCAGTGCTCGTTTAAGCGCGGGGTACAATGAGCAGTACTTC

d_call: NA
clone_size: few
v_call: TRBV12-3/TRBV12-4
j_call: TRBJ2-7
cdr3_aa: CASSLAGRAGTYEQYF
cdr3_nt: TGTGCCAGCAGTTTAGCGGGCAGGGCTGGAACCTACGAGCAGTACTTC

d_call: NA
clone_size: NA
v_call: TRBV6-6
j_call: TRBJ1-5
cdr3_aa: CASSYGFRDNQPQHF
cdr3_nt: TGTGCCAGCAGTTACGGGTTCAGGGACAATCAGCCCCAGCATTTT

d_call: NA
clone_size: once
v_call: TRBV5-1
j_call: TRBJ2-7
cdr3_aa: CASSLASGRASEQYF
cdr3_nt: TGCGCCAGCAGCTTGGCCTCAGGAAGGGCCTCCGAGCAGTACTTC

d_call: NA
clone_size: NA
v_call: TRBV7-6
j_call: TRBJ2-3
cdr3_aa: CASSLVGQIFTDTQYF
cdr3_nt: TGTGCCAGCAGCTTAGTCGGACAGATATTCACAGATACGCAGTATTTT

d_call: NA
clone_size: few
v_call: TRBV5-1
j_call: TRBJ2-7
cdr3_aa: CASSLEGRVSYEQYF
cdr3_nt: TGCGCCAGCAGCTTGGAGGGCAGGGTTAGCTACGAGCAGTACTTC

d_call: TRBD2
clone_size: few
v_call: TRBV4-2
j_call: TRBJ2-7
cdr3_aa: CASSLSGTSGGYEQYF
cdr3_nt: TGTGCCAGCAGCCTTTCCGGGACTAGCGGGGGCTACGAGCAGTACTTC

d_call: TRBD1
clone_size: NA
v_call: TRBV18
j_call: TRBJ1-5
cdr3_aa: CASSRGTGAFLQPQHF
cdr3_nt: TGTGCCAGCTCACGTGGGACAGGTGCCTTTCTTCAGCCCCAGCATTTT

d_call: TRBD1
clone_size: few
v_call: TRBV12-3/TRBV12-4
j_call: TRBJ2-7
cdr3_aa: CATRGQSSYEQYF
cdr3_nt: TGTGCCACCCGGGGACAGTCTTCCTACGAGCAGTACTTC

d_call: NA
clone_size: NA
v_call: TRBV29-1
j_call: TRBJ2-5
cdr3_aa: CSVAAGTETQYF
cdr3_nt: TGCAGCGTTGCGGCAGGGACAGAGACCCAGTACTTC

d_call: NA
clone_size: NA
v_call: TRBV10-3
j_call: TRBJ1-1
cdr3_aa: CAIKENTEAFF
cdr3_nt: TGTGCCATCAAGGAGAACACTGAAGCTTTCTTT

d_call: TRBD1
clone_size: NA
v_call: TRBV5-1
j_call: TRBJ1-1
cdr3_aa: CASNLGQEAFF
cdr3_nt: TGCGCCAGCAACCTGGGACAGGAAGCTTTCTTT

d_call: NA
clone_size: NA
v_call: TRBV6-2/TRBV6-3
j_call: TRBJ1-6
cdr3_aa: CASGPPGLRSPLHF
cdr3_nt: TGTGCCAGCGGTCCCCCAGGGCTTCGTTCACCCCTCCACTTT

d_call: NA
clone_size: few
v_call: TRBV12-3/TRBV12-4
j_call: TRBJ2-1
cdr3_aa: CASRPETGTHYNEQFF
cdr3_nt: TGTGCCAGCAGACCCGAAACCGGGACCCACTACAATGAGCAGTTCTTC

d_call: TRBD1
clone_size: NA
v_call: TRBV12-3/TRBV12-4
j_call: TRBJ2-1
cdr3_aa: CASSRQGRQETQFF
cdr3_nt: TGTGCCAGCAGTAGACAGGGTCGGCAAGAGACCCAGTTCTTC

d_call: NA
clone_size: few
v_call: TRBV20-1
j_call: TRBJ2-7
cdr3_aa: CSARGVASYEQYF
cdr3_nt: TGCAGTGCTAGAGGGGTGGCCTCCTACGAGCAGTACTTC

d_call: TRBD2
clone_size: few
v_call: TRBV7-9
j_call: TRBJ2-5
cdr3_aa: CASSFTAGLQETQYF
cdr3_nt: TGTGCCAGCAGCTTCACAGCGGGGCTGCAAGAGACCCAGTACTTC

d_call: TRBD2
clone_size: NA
v_call: TRBV20-1
j_call: TRBJ2-1
cdr3_aa: CSARERTSSSYNEQFF
cdr3_nt: TGCAGTGCTAGAGAGCGGACTAGTTCCTCCTACAATGAGCAGTTCTTC

d_call: TRBD1
clone_size: few
v_call: TRBV7-9
j_call: TRBJ2-6
cdr3_aa: CASSSTRTGGDSGANVLTF
cdr3_nt: TGTGCCAGCAGCTCAACGCGGACAGGGGGCGATTCTGGGGCCAACGTCCTGACTTTC

d_call: NA
clone_size: few
v_call: TRBV28
j_call: TRBJ2-2
cdr3_aa: CANSATGNTGELFF
cdr3_nt: TGTGCCAACAGTGCGACAGGAAACACCGGGGAGCTGTTTTTT

d_call: NA
clone_size: NA
v_call: TRBV12-3/TRBV12-4
j_call: TRBJ2-6
cdr3_aa: CASSLGLGRNYVLTF
cdr3_nt: TGTGCCAGCAGTTTGGGCTTGGGGAGGAATTACGTCCTGACTTTC

d_call: NA
clone_size: NA
v_call: TRBV10-3
j_call: TRBJ2-1
cdr3_aa: CAISEGTIQYYEQFF
cdr3_nt: TGTGCCATCAGCGAAGGGACCATACAATATTATGAGCAGTTCTTC

d_call: TRBD1
clone_size: NA
v_call: TRBV7-9
j_call: TRBJ1-2
cdr3_aa: CAGSIYRDRGNYGYTF
cdr3_nt: TGTGCCGGCAGCATCTACCGGGACAGGGGAAACTATGGCTACACCTTC

d_call: NA
clone_size: few
v_call: TRBV12-3/TRBV12-4
j_call: TRBJ1-4
cdr3_aa: CASSLGGEVWEKLFF
cdr3_nt: TGTGCCAGCAGTTTAGGAGGGGAGGTCTGGGAAAAACTGTTTTTT

d_call: NA
clone_size: NA
v_call: TRBV7-6
j_call: TRBJ1-1
cdr3_aa: CASSSVGGRGEAFF
cdr3_nt: TGTGCCAGCAGCTCAGTCGGGGGGCGCGGTGAAGCTTTCTTT

d_call: NA
clone_size: NA
v_call: TRBV11-2
j_call: TRBJ1-2
cdr3_aa: CASSSLRTYGYTF
cdr3_nt: TGTGCCAGCAGCTCATTGAGAACCTATGGCTACACCTTC

d_call: TRBD2
clone_size: NA
v_call: TRBV11-2
j_call: TRBJ2-1
cdr3_aa: CASSLKSGGADEQFF
cdr3_nt: TGTGCCAGCAGCTTGAAGAGCGGGGGGGCAGATGAGCAGTTCTTC

d_call: NA
clone_size: NA
v_call: TRBV5-8
j_call: TRBJ1-5
cdr3_aa: CASSLGSYMHNQPQHF
cdr3_nt: TGTGCCAGCAGCTTGGGTTCTTACATGCATAATCAGCCCCAGCATTTT

d_call: TRBD2
clone_size: once
v_call: TRBV15
j_call: TRBJ2-5
cdr3_aa: CATSRDPGGAGETQYF
cdr3_nt: TGTGCCACCAGCAGAGATCCCGGGGGGGCCGGAGAGACCCAGTACTTC

d_call: TRBD2
clone_size: NA
v_call: TRBV12-3/TRBV12-4
j_call: TRBJ2-7
cdr3_aa: CASSLSSGGYEQYF
cdr3_nt: TGTGCCAGCAGTTTAAGTAGCGGGGGATACGAGCAGTACTTC

d_call: TRBD1
clone_size: NA
v_call: TRBV27
j_call: TRBJ2-7
cdr3_aa: CASRDRGRVYEQYF
cdr3_nt: TGTGCCAGCAGGGACAGGGGGCGCGTTTACGAGCAGTACTTC

d_call: NA
clone_size: NA
v_call: TRBV4-3
j_call: TRBJ2-7
cdr3_aa: CASSQEWQSYEQYF
cdr3_nt: TGCGCCAGCAGCCAAGAATGGCAGAGCTACGAGCAGTACTTC